This T cell receptor (beta chain) was retrieved from a study of cytomegalovirus exposure and HLA in healthy donors. Study results and caveats: Analyzed later, association rates of TCRs varied across HLA loci, with DRB1 most and HLA-C fewest. Rare TCR sequences dominated, though some public TCRs recurred in many donors. HLA allele associations emerged for around 15,000 TCR beta sequences in a later analysis, at 0.05 false discovery rate.

The CDR3 totals 13 residues. Germline values: CDR1 KGHSH, CDR2 LQKENI. V was clipped by 6 bases and J by 7 bases, with 12 bases between them. The PCR employed 60 Vbeta primers together with 13 Jbeta primers. Libraries were prepared by immunoSEQ multiplex PCR; TCRdb keeps only in-frame clonotypes and omits some of them. The sample holds 130,000 or so clones; less than 80% are singletons and the top ten take 4.2%. With regard to this clone: The antigen remains undetermined.

This clonotype was sampled from a man aged 50-60 years in good health and CMV-seropositive. The gene calls are TRBV18 and TRBJ2-2; no clear D gene. The source material was PBMCs. The CDR3 loop reads CASSSTANGELFF. CDR3 nucleotides: TGTGCCAGCTCTTCTACAGCAAACGGGGAGCTGTTTTTT.